The TCR beta chain described here comes from a study of blood T cell repertoires in COVID-19. Turning to the study itself: Specimens from acute and convalescent COVID-19 originated in the United States, Italy and Spain. In each case, the material was cDNA or gDNA derived from T cells, B-cell-depleted T cells, or PBMCs.

In the source study's methods: Using reference gene primer amplification, nucleated cell counts were estimated. The data were produced by immunoSEQ multiplex PCR, yet TCRdb's version contains in-frame clones alone and is incomplete. The D gene and trimming were derived from the DNA, and the V and J assignments and clone size from that table. The profile shows more than 95,000 clones, about 76% of them singletons. The CDR3 runs 19 residues. Per the germline V gene, CDR1 is SEHNR and CDR2 is FQNEAQ (reference sequence). After removal of 5 bases from V and 4 bases from J, the junction contained 16 bases not matched to a gene.

The sample was peripheral blood. This chain connects TRBV7-9 to TRBJ2-1, with 11 bases that match TRBD2. This clonotype was sampled from a man older than 75 with acute or convalescent COVID-19. This chain's CDR3 is CASSIFINQGLAEYNEQFF. The CDR3 DNA follows: TGTGCCAGCAGCATATTTATAAACCAGGGACTAGCGGAGTACAATGAGCAGTTCTTC. Variable domain in full (rest from reference TRBV7-9 and TRBJ2-1): DTGVSQNPRHKITKRGQNVTFRCDPISEHNRLYWYRQTLGQGPEFLTYFQNEAQLEKSRLLSDRFSAERPKGSFSTLEIQRTEQGDSAMYLCASSIFINQGLAEYNEQFFGPGTRLTVL.